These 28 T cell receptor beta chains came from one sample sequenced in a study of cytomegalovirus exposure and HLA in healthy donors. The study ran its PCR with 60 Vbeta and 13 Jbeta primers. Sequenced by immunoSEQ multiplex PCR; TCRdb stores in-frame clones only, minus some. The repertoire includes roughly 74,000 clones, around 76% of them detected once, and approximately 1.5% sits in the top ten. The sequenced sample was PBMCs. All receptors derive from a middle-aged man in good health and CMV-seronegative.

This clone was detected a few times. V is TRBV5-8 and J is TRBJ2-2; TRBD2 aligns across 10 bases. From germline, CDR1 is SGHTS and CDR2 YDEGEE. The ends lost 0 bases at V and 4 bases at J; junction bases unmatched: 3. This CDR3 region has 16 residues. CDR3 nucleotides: TGTGCCAGCAGCTTGGGTCTAGCGGGAGTCACCGGGGAGCTGTTTTTT. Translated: CASSLGLAGVTGELFF.

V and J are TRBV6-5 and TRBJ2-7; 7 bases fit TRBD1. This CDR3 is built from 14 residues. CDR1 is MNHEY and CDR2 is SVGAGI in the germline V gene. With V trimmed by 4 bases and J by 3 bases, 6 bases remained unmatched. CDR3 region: CASSSRQGFYEQYF. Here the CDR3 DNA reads TGTGCCAGCAGTTCCCGACAGGGTTTCTACGAGCAGTACTTC.

CDR3 residues: CASSLAPSGTDTQYF. CDR3 coding DNA: TGCGCCAGCAGCTTGGCCCCTTCTGGCACAGATACGCAGTATTTT. The chain employs TRBV5-1 and TRBJ2-3; D remains unclear. Trimming removed 0 bases from V and 1 base from J, with 9 bases in between. Germline assignment: CDR1 SGHRS and CDR2 YFSETQ. The CDR3 sequence is 15 residues long. The whole variable domain, remainder taken from reference TRBV5-1 and TRBJ2-3, is KAGVTQTPRYLIKTRGQQVTLSCSPISGHRSVSWYQQTPGQGLQFLFEYFSETQRNKGNFPGRFSGRQFSNSRSEMNVSTLELGDSALYLCASSLAPSGTDTQYFGPGTRLTVL.

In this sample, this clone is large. The CDR3 DNA reads as TGTGCCAGCAGTTTTGCAGGGGGCCGGGCCGGGGAGCTGTTTTTT. Amino acid sequence: CASSFAGGRAGELFF. The gene calls are TRBV27 and TRBJ2-2; 8 positions match TRBD1. Per germline, CDR1 MNHEY and CDR2 SMNVEV (reference sequence). The length of the CDR3 is 15 residues. Trimming cost V 3 bases and J 6 bases; bases outside gene matches: 6.

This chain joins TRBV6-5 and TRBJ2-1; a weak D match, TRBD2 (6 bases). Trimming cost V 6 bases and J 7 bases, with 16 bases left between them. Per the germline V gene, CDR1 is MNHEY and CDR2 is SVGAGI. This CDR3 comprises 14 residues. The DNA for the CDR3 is TGTGCCAGCAGGTATGGGGACTTCCGGAATGAGCAGTTCTTC. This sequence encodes CASRYGDFRNEQFF.

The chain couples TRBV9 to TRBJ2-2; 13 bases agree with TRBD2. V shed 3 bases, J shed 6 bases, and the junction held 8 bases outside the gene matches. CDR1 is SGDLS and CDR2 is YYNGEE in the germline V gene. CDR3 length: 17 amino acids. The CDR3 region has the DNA TGTGCCAGCAGCGGGACTAGCGGGAGTTTAAATGCCGGGGAGCTGTTTTTT. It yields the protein CASSGTSGSLNAGELFF.

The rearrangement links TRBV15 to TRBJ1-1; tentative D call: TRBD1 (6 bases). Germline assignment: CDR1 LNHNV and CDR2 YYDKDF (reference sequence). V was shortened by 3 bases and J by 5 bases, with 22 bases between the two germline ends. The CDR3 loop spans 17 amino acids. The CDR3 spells CATSREGGTGQGTEAFF. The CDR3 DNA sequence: TGTGCCACCAGCAGGGAGGGGGGGACCGGTCAAGGAACTGAAGCTTTCTTT.

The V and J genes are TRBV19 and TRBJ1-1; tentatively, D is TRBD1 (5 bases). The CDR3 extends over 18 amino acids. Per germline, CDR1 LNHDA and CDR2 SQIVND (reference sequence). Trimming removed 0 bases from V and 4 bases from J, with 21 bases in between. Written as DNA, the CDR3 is TGTGCCAGTAGTATAGATGGGGGTTGGAGGGGCGCGGGCACTGAAGCTTTCTTT. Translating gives CASSIDGGWRGAGTEAFF. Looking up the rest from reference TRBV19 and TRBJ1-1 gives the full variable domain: DGGITQSPKYLFRKEGQNVTLSCEQNLNHDAMYWYRQDPGQGLRLIYYSQIVNDFQKGDIAEGYSVSREKKESFPLTVTSAQKNPTAFYLCASSIDGGWRGAGTEAFFGQGTRLTVV.

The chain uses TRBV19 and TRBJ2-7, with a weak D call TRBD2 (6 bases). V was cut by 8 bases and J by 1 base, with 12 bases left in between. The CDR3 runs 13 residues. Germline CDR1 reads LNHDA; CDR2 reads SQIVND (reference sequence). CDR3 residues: CASFATRSYEQYF. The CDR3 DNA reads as TGTGCCAGTTTCGCGACTAGGTCCTACGAGCAGTACTTC. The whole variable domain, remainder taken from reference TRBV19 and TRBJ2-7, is DGGITQSPKYLFRKEGQNVTLSCEQNLNHDAMYWYRQDPGQGLRLIYYSQIVNDFQKGDIAEGYSVSREKKESFPLTVTSAQKNPTAFYLCASFATRSYEQYFGPGTRLTVT.

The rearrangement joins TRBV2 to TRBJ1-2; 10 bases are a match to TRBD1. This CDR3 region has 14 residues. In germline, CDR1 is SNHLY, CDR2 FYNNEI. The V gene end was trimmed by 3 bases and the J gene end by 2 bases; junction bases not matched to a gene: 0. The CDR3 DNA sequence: TGTGCCAGCAGTGAGGGACAGGGGAACTATGGCTACACCTTC. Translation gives CASSEGQGNYGYTF.

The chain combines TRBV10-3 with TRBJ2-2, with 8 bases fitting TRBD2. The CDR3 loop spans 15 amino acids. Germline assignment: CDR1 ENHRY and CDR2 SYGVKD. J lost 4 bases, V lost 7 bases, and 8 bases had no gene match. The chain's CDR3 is CAITASSGPTGELFF. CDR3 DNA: TGTGCCATCACGGCATCTAGCGGGCCCACCGGGGAGCTGTTTTTT.

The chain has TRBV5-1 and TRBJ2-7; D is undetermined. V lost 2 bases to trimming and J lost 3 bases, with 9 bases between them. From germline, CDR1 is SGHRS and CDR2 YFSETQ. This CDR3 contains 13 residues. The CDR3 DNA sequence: TGCGCCAGCAGCTTCGAAAGCTTCTACGAGCAGTACTTC. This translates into CASSFESFYEQYF.

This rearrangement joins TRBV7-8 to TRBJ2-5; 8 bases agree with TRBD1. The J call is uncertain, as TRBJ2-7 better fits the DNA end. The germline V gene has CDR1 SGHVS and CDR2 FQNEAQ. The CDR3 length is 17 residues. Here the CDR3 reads CASPPGQGLSIAYEQYF. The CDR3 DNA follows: TGTGCCAGCCCTCCCGGACAGGGACTTTCCATCGCCTACGAGCAGTACTTC.

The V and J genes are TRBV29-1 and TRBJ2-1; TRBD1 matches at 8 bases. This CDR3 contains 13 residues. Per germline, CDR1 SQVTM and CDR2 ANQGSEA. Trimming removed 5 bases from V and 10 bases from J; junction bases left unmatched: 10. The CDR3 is CSVPGQGRWEQFF. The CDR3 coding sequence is TGCAGCGTTCCCGGACAGGGCCGATGGGAGCAGTTCTTC.

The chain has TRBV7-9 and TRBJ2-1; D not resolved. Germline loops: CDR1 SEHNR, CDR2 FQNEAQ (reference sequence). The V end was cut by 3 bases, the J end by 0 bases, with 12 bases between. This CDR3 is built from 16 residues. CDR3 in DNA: TGTGCCAGCAGCTTGCCCCCGGGTAGCTCCTACAATGAGCAGTTCTTC. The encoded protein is CASSLPPGSSYNEQFF.

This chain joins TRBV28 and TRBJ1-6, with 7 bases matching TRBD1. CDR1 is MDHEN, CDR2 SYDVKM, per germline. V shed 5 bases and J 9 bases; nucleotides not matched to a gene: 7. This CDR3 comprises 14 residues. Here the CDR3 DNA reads TGTGCCAGCAGTGCAGGGGGGATCGGTTCACCCCTCCACTTT. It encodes CASSAGGIGSPLHF.

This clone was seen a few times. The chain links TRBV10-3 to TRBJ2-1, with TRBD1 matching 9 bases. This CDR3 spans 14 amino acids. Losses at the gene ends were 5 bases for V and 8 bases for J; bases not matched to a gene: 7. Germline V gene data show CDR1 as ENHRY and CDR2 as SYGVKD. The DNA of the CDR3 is TGTGCCATCAGTTCACGGGACAGGGTCGATGAGCAGTTCTTC. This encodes CAISSRDRVDEQFF.

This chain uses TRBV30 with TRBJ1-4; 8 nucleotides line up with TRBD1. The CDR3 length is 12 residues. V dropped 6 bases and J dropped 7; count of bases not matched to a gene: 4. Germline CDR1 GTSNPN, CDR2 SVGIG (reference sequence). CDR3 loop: CACGQGREKLFF. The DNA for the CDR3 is TGTGCCTGTGGACAGGGACGTGAAAAACTGTTTTTT.

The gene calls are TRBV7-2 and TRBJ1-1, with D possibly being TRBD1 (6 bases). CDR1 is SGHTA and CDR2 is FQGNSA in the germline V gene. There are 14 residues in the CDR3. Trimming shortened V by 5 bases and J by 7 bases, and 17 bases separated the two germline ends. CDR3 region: CASSPTRTVLEAFF. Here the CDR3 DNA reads TGTGCCAGCAGCCCGACCCGGACAGTACTTGAAGCTTTCTTT.

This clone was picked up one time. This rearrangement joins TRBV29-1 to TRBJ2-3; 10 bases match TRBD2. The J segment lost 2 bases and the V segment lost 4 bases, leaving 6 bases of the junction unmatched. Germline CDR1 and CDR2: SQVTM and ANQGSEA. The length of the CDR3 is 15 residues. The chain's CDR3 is CSVVLAGGYTDTQYF. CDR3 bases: TGCAGCGTTGTGTTAGCGGGAGGTTACACAGATACGCAGTATTTT.

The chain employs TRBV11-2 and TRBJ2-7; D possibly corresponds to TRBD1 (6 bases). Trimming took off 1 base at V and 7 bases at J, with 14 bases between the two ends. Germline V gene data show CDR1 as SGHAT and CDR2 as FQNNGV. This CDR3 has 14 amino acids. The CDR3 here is CASSLGRGGGEQYF. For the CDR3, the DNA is TGTGCCAGCAGCTTAGGCCGTGGGGGCGGGGAGCAGTACTTC. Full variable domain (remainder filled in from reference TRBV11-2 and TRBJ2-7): EAGVAQSPRYKIIEKRQSVAFWCNPISGHATLYWYQQILGQGPKLLIQFQNNGVVDDSQLPKDRFSAERLKGVDSTLKIQPAKLEDSAVYLCASSLGRGGGEQYFGPGTRLTVT.

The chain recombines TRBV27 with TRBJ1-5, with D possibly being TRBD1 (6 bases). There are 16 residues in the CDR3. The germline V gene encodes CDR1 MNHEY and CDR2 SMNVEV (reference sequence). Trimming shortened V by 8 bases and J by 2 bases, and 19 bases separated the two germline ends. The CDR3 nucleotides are TGTGCCAGCGGATCCCTTGTGGGGGCCGGCAATCAGCCCCAGCATTTT. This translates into CASGSLVGAGNQPQHF.

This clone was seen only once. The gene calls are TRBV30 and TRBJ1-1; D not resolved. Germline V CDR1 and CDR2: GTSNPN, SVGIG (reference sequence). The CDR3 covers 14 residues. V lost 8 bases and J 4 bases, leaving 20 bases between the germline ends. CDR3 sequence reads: CARKNSDWATEAFF. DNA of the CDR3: TGTGCCAGGAAAAACTCGGATTGGGCCACTGAAGCTTTCTTT.

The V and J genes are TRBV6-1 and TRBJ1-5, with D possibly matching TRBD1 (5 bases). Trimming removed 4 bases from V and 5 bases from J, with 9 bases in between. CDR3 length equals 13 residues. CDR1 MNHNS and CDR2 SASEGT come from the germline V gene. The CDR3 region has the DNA TGTGCCAGCAGTGGCGACAGAGATCAGCCCCAGCATTTT. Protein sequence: CASSGDRDQPQHF.

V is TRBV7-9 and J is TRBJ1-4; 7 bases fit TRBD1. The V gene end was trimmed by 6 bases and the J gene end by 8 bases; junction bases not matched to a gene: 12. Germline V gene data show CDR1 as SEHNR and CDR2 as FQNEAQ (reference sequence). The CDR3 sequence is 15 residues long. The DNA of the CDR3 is TGTGCCAGCAGTTGGGACAGTTCTAGGGGGGAAAAACTGTTTTTT. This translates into CASSWDSSRGEKLFF.

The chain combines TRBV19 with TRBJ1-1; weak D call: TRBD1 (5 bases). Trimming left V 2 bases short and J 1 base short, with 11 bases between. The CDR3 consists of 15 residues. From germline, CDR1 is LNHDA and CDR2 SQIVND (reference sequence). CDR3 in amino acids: CASSITGLKNTEAFF. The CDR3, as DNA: TGTGCCAGTAGTATAACGGGACTCAAGAACACTGAAGCTTTCTTT.

DNA for the CDR3: TGTGCCAGCAGTGAAGAGATCGGGGGACAGAGAAATTCACCCCTCCACTTT. Encoded protein: CASSEEIGGQRNSPLHF. The genes are TRBV2 and TRBJ1-6; 7 bases are a match to TRBD1. Germline trimming cut 1 base from V and 7 bases from J; bases unmatched to any gene: 10. Germline V CDR1 and CDR2: SNHLY, FYNNEI. This CDR3 spans 17 amino acids.

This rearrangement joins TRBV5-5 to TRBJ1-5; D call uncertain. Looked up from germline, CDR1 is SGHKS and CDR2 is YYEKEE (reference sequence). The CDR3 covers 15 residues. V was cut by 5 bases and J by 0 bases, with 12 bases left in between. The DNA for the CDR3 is TGTGCCAGCAGTTCCACGTCGGTTAGCAATCAGCCCCAGCATTTT. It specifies CASSSTSVSNQPQHF.